This TCR beta chain stems from a study of T cells in Graves' hyperthyroidism and ophthalmopathy. Between the trimmed V and J ends, which lost 0 bases and 5 bases, there was a span of 13 bases. Germline CDR1 and CDR2: DFQATT and SNEGSKA (reference sequence). This CDR3 spans 14 amino acids. This clonotype was counted between two and nine times. What it binds is not known. RNA transcripts served as the template for amplifying TCR beta CDR3 regions. The study used the HTBI primer set for a first-round RT-PCR of the TCR CDR3. MiXCR, applied by TCRdb to the multiplex PCR reads, yields one record per CDR3 protein. The sample contains about 400,000 distinct CDR3 sequences, roughly 25% of which appear only once. Study outcomes and limitations: Blood also showed most of the thyroid clonotypes that were expanded above 0.001.

Newly diagnosed patients aged 18 to 65 had hyperthyroidism of under 2 months' duration. Exclusion followed for patients with uncontrolled infection, other autoimmune disease, pregnancy or lactation. The study based diagnoses on clinical symptoms, serum thyroxine and TRAb, thyroid ultrasound and orbital computed tomography. The sequenced sample consisted of blood. This sequence was found in a man in his forties or fifties with Graves' hyperthyroidism. V usage is TRBV20-1 and J usage is TRBJ1-2; D possibly corresponds to TRBD1 (6 bases). The CDR3 sequence is CSARDLAGVYGYTF. The CDR3 nucleotides are TGCAGTGCTAGAGATCTGGCAGGGGTTTATGGCTACACCTTC.